What follows are 16 T cell receptor beta chains derived from one specimen sequenced in a study of blood T cell repertoires in COVID-19. The protocol was immunoSEQ multiplex PCR, while the TCRdb copy is restricted to in-frame clones and leaves out a portion. The sample records hundreds of thousands of clones, roughly 89% being singletons. Sequenced material: PBMCs or T cells enriched from blood (not recorded which). Receptors were obtained from a man aged 35 to 55 who had recovered from COVID-19.

This clone showed up just a few times. V gene TRBV2 combines with J gene TRBJ1-6; the D is unclear. This CDR3 spans 14 amino acids. Trimming stripped 11 bases from V and 7 bases from J, with 18 bases between. Per the germline V gene, CDR1 is SNHLY and CDR2 is FYNNEI. CDR3 region: CADRGEGRNSPLHF. The CDR3 bases are TGTGCCGATCGGGGTGAAGGGCGGAATTCACCCCTCCACTTT.

The chain uses TRBV11-3 and TRBJ1-1; D is undetermined. CDR1 SGHNT and CDR2 YENEEA come from the germline V gene. The CDR3 length is 12 residues. With 1 base removed from V and 4 bases from J, the gap between germline ends came to 4 bases. In DNA, the CDR3 is TGTGCCAGCAGCTTAGCTCCCACTGAAGCTTTCTTT. Its protein product is CASSLAPTEAFF.

The chain has TRBV5-5 and TRBJ2-2; 14 bases agree with TRBD2. From germline, CDR1 is SGHKS and CDR2 YYEKEE (reference sequence). CDR3 length: 18 residues. Germline trimming cut 3 bases from V and 4 bases from J; bases unmatched to any gene: 8. In nucleotides, the CDR3 is TGTGCCAGCAGCTACGAAGGGACTAGCGGGAGTCGCACCGGGGAGCTGTTTTTT. It encodes CASSYEGTSGSRTGELFF.

This clone was detected a few times. Distinct nucleotide sequences in the sample also encode this CDR3. This chain links TRBV7-8 with TRBJ2-3, with 9 bases that match TRBD2. The germline V gene encodes CDR1 SGHVS and CDR2 FQNEAQ. This CDR3 is 13 amino acids long. V lost 5 bases to trimming and J lost 4 bases; unmatched junction nucleotides: 1. The CDR3 is CASSRLAADTQYF. The CDR3 DNA reads TGTGCCAGCAGCCGACTAGCGGCAGATACGCAGTATTTT.

The rearrangement links TRBV7-9 to TRBJ2-2; D unclear. CDR3 length: 15 residues. Trimming stripped 6 bases from V and 4 bases from J, with 15 bases between. Germline assignment: CDR1 SEHNR and CDR2 FQNEAQ (reference sequence). The CDR3 reads CASSMESPGTGELFF. The CDR3 DNA sequence: TGTGCCAGCAGTATGGAGTCCCCGGGCACCGGGGAGCTGTTTTTT.

This chain links TRBV19 with TRBJ2-3; D might be TRBD2 (6 bases). Germline assignment: CDR1 LNHDA and CDR2 SQIVND (reference sequence). The V end was cut by 6 bases, the J end by 4 bases, with 17 bases between. The CDR3 spans 15 residues. CDR3 protein: CASRGRGLLADTQYF. CDR3 nucleotide sequence: TGTGCCAGTAGGGGGCGGGGCCTTTTAGCAGATACGCAGTATTTT. The full variable domain, with the rest looked up from reference TRBV19 and TRBJ2-3, is DGGITQSPKYLFRKEGQNVTLSCEQNLNHDAMYWYRQDPGQGLRLIYYSQIVNDFQKGDIAEGYSVSREKKESFPLTVTSAQKNPTAFYLCASRGRGLLADTQYFGPGTRLTVL.

The chain has TRBV5-1 and TRBJ2-3, with D perhaps matching TRBD2 (5 bases). Trimming pared 3 bases from V and 0 bases from J, leaving 17 bases between. CDR1 SGHRS and CDR2 YFSETQ come from the germline V gene. The CDR3 runs 17 residues. The CDR3 region has the DNA TGCGCCAGCAGCTGGACTGGAGTGGTAACTAGCACAGATACGCAGTATTTT. It translates to CASSWTGVVTSTDTQYF. Combining the CDR3 with reference TRBV5-1 and TRBJ2-3 gives the whole variable domain KAGVTQTPRYLIKTRGQQVTLSCSPISGHRSVSWYQQTPGQGLQFLFEYFSETQRNKGNFPGRFSGRQFSNSRSEMNVSTLELGDSALYLCASSWTGVVTSTDTQYFGPGTRLTVL.

The chain has TRBV4-2 and TRBJ2-7; 7 nucleotides match TRBD2. The V segment lost 1 base and the J segment 0 bases; nucleotides outside the gene matches: 6. Looked up from germline, CDR1 is LGHNA and CDR2 is YNFKEQ. The CDR3 is made up of 16 amino acids. For the CDR3, the DNA is TGTGCCAGCAGCCAAGGTGGGGCGGGGGACTCCTACGAGCAGTACTTC. Translating gives CASSQGGAGDSYEQYF.

This rearrangement joins TRBV4-1 to TRBJ2-7; 9 bases agree with TRBD1. Germline V gene sequence: CDR1 MGHRA, CDR2 YSYEKL. The V gene end was trimmed by 0 bases and the J gene end by 7 bases; junction bases not matched to a gene: 13. This CDR3 is built from 17 residues. The CDR3 bases are TGCGCCAGCAGCCAAGATCAATCGGACAGGGGAGGAAGGGAGCAGTACTTC. Translation: CASSQDQSDRGGREQYF.

This clone turned up a few times. V and J are TRBV21-1 and TRBJ1-5; TRBD1 is taken as the D call from the table, unchecked against the DNA. TRBV21-1 constitutes a pseudogene. The CDR3 length is 17 residues. CDR3: CASSKVQGRNERQPQHF. The DNA for the CDR3 is TGTGCCAGCAGCAAAGTACAGGGCCGTAACGAACGCCAGCCCCAGCATTTT.

The J gene is TRBJ2-5, the V gene TRBV3-1 (or the pseudogene TRBV3-2), with 15 bases lining up with TRBD2. Germline lookup yields CDR1 LGHDT and CDR2 YNNKEL (reference sequence). The CDR3 spans 17 residues. J was trimmed by 5 bases and V by 4 bases; bases with no gene match: 8. The CDR3 region is CASSLWTSGGAAETQYF. In DNA, the CDR3 is TGTGCCAGCAGCCTCTGGACTAGCGGGGGGGCCGCGGAGACCCAGTACTTC.

The V gene is TRBV15, the J gene TRBJ2-7; TRBD1 aligns across 8 bases. Germline trimming cut 0 bases from V and 6 bases from J; bases unmatched to any gene: 13. Germline loops: CDR1 LNHNV, CDR2 YYDKDF (reference sequence). The CDR3 runs to 17 residues. In DNA, the CDR3 is TGTGCCACCAGCAGAGATAGGTTGCAGGGGGCATTCGGCGAGCAGTACTTC. Translation gives CATSRDRLQGAFGEQYF.

V usage is TRBV6-1 and J usage is TRBJ2-6; the D is unclear. Germline V gene data show CDR1 as MNHNS and CDR2 as SASEGT. The CDR3 loop spans 16 amino acids. Trimming pared 4 bases from V and 0 bases from J, leaving 10 bases between. The CDR3 loop reads CASSARKSSGANVLTF. The CDR3 DNA is TGTGCCAGCAGTGCGCGGAAAAGCTCTGGGGCCAACGTCCTGACTTTC.

CDR3 loop: CASSQARTGNYEQYF. In nucleotides, the CDR3 is TGCGCCAGCAGCCAGGCACGGACAGGTAACTACGAGCAGTACTTC. The chain carries TRBV4-1 and TRBJ2-7, with 7 bases aligning to TRBD1. V was clipped by 3 bases and J by 3 bases; unmatched bases: 8. The CDR3 contains 15 residues. Germline CDR1 and CDR2: MGHRA and YSYEKL.

CDR3 bases: TGCGCCAGCAGCCCAGCGGGGGCGGGGGACAGGGGGCCCTACAATGAGCAGTTCTTC. It codes for CASSPAGAGDRGPYNEQFF. V usage is TRBV4-1 and J usage is TRBJ2-1, with 12 bases fitting TRBD1. The CDR3 is made up of 19 amino acids. V shed 4 bases, J shed 2 bases, and the junction held 12 bases outside the gene matches. Germline CDR1 is MGHRA and CDR2 is YSYEKL.

This CDR3 is CASTQGYGYTF. The DNA of the CDR3 is TGTGCCAGCACCCAGGGGTATGGCTACACCTTC. V usage is TRBV6-5 and J usage is TRBJ1-2, with D possibly TRBD1 on 6 matching bases. Germline assignment: CDR1 MNHEY and CDR2 SVGAGI. The CDR3 runs 11 residues. V dropped 7 bases and J dropped 5 bases, with 8 bases sitting between them.